These T cell receptor beta chains were read from a single sample in a study of blood T cell repertoires in COVID-19. The protocol was immunoSEQ multiplex PCR, while the TCRdb copy is restricted to in-frame clones and leaves out a portion. The sample carries 200,000 to 250,000 clones, 70% to 90% recorded once. Specimen: PBMCs or T cells enriched from blood (not recorded which). These receptors originate from a woman aged 25 to 39 who had been exposed to COVID-19. Each CDR3 is given with its conserved first and last residue. D genes are given only for firm matches. Expanded clones are given a class, and other clones once, few, many or no size at all.

CDR3nt,CDR3aa,abundance,d_gene,v_gene,j_gene
TGTGCCAGTACCCCGAGGGCCGAAAGACTGAAAAAACTGTTTTTT,CASTPRAERLKKLFF,-,-,TRBV19,TRBJ1-4
TGCAGCGTTCCCGGACAGGGACACGAGCAGTACTTC,CSVPGQGHEQYF,-,TRBD1,TRBV29-1,TRBJ2-7
TGTGCCAGCAGCCTACAGGGGGCTGGAAACACCATATATTTT,CASSLQGAGNTIYF,-,TRBD1,TRBV3-1/TRBV3-2,TRBJ1-3
TGCAGCGTTGAAAGGGGGCAGAACACTGAAGCTTTCTTT,CSVERGQNTEAFF,-,TRBD1,TRBV29-1,TRBJ1-1
TGTGCTAGTGGTTTAGATTGGGGACAGGGGATTACTGGCTACACCTTC,CASGLDWGQGITGYTF,-,TRBD1,TRBV12-5,TRBJ1-2
TGTGCCAGCGGGGGACAGGGGTCCCTTTTACTGGATGGCTACACCTTC,CASGGQGSLLLDGYTF,-,TRBD1,TRBV27,TRBJ1-2
TGCGCCAGCAGACAAGGTGTTAATAGCAATCAACCCCAGCATTTT,CASRQGVNSNQPQHF,-,-,TRBV5-1,TRBJ1-5
TGTGCCAGCGGCCACCTGTACAGGGATTACACCGGGGAGCTGTTTTTT,CASGHLYRDYTGELFF,-,-,TRBV7-6,TRBJ2-2
TGTGCCAGCAGCCTCTCCAGGGGGGCAGAGACCCAGTACTTC,CASSLSRGAETQYF,-,-,TRBV11-3,TRBJ2-5
TGTGCCAGCAGTTATGGGCAGCCTCCCTACGAGCAGTACTTC,CASSYGQPPYEQYF,once,-,TRBV6-2/TRBV6-3,TRBJ2-7
TGTGCCAGCAGTCAGGGGGTCTATGGCTACACCTTC,CASSQGVYGYTF,-,TRBD1,TRBV6-5,TRBJ1-2
TGTGCCACCAGCGCTCAGGGAAACACTGAAGCTTTCTTT,CATSAQGNTEAFF,-,-,TRBV15,TRBJ1-1
TGTGCCAGCAGGCCTCAGGGGAGGGGTAGTGGCTACACCTTC,CASRPQGRGSGYTF,-,-,TRBV6-2/TRBV6-3,TRBJ1-2
TGTGCCAGCAGCTTATGGGCAGGACTGGGATACGAGCAGTACTTC,CASSLWAGLGYEQYF,-,-,TRBV7-9,TRBJ2-7
TGTGCCAGCAGCAACAGGGGGGACACTGAAGCTTTCTTT,CASSNRGDTEAFF,-,TRBD1,TRBV2,TRBJ1-1
TGCGCCAGCAGCTTATTCGGGGTCAATGAAAAACTGTTTTTT,CASSLFGVNEKLFF,-,-,TRBV5-1,TRBJ1-4
TGTGCCAGCAGCTCCCCGGCCGGGACAGGGTTCTCTGGTGGCTACACCTTC,CASSSPAGTGFSGGYTF,-,TRBD1,TRBV7-2,TRBJ1-2
TGTGCAAGTCGCTTGACGGAGCGGGGGGGCACAGATACGCAGTATTTT,CASRLTERGGTDTQYF,-,-,TRBV12-2,TRBJ2-3
TGTGCCAGCAGCTCAGTCCCGGACAGGCGCTCCTACGAGCAGTACTTC,CASSSVPDRRSYEQYF,-,TRBD1,TRBV5-6,TRBJ2-7
TGTGCCAGCAATTTCTTCAGGGGGCTCGAAAACTATGGCTACACCTTC,CASNFFRGLENYGYTF,once,TRBD1,TRBV28,TRBJ1-2
TGTGCCAGCAGTGAAGACCGGGACAGGGGCTCCTACGAGCAGTACTTC,CASSEDRDRGSYEQYF,once,TRBD1,TRBV6-1,TRBJ2-7
TGTGCCACCAGCGGACAGGTATCCTACGAGCAGTACTTC,CATSGQVSYEQYF,-,TRBD1,TRBV15,TRBJ2-7
TGTGCCAGCAGCCAAGGGTGGGGGGGCCACTACGAGCAGTACTTC,CASSQGWGGHYEQYF,-,-,TRBV3-1/TRBV3-2,TRBJ2-7
TGTGCCAGCTCGCCAAAAGGAGGGGAGGCTTCCTACTACGAGCAGTACTTC,CASSPKGGEASYYEQYF,-,-,TRBV18,TRBJ2-7
TGTGCCACTTCATATGACAGGATCCACAACTATGGCTACACCTTC,CATSYDRIHNYGYTF,once,-,TRBV6-5,TRBJ1-2
TGTGCCACCATGCCGGGGTCAGCAAACACCGGGGAGCTGTTTTTT,CATMPGSANTGELFF,-,-,TRBV24-1,TRBJ2-2
TGTGCCAGTTCTGAGACAGGGGGGTTTTATGGCTACACCTTC,CASSETGGFYGYTF,-,TRBD1,TRBV19,TRBJ1-2
TGTGCCAGCAGCTTGAACAGGGGCCTACGGCCGAACACTGAAGCTTTCTTT,CASSLNRGLRPNTEAFF,once,TRBD1,TRBV7-3,TRBJ1-1
TGTGCTAGTGGTCTTGGCCACGCTGGTGAAGCTTTCTTT,CASGLGHAGEAFF,once,-,TRBV12-5,TRBJ1-1
TGTGCCAGCAGCCGCACCCCCACTAGCGGGGGAGGAGAGACCCAGTACTTC,CASSRTPTSGGGETQYF,-,TRBD2,TRBV11-2,TRBJ2-5
TGCGCCAGCAGTGGACAGGCGCACACTGAAGCTTTCTTT,CASSGQAHTEAFF,-,-,TRBV10-2,TRBJ1-1
TGCAGCGTTTTGCACCTAGTGGGCACTGAAGCTTTCTTT,CSVLHLVGTEAFF,once,-,TRBV29-1,TRBJ1-1
TGTGCCAGTAGGGACAGGGGGTCGGGGGAGCAGTACTTC,CASRDRGSGEQYF,-,TRBD1,TRBV19,TRBJ2-7
TGTGCCAGCCAATACCGGACCCTGCCCGGTCGGGAGGGTTTGAGCTCCTCCTCCTACGAGCAGTACTTC,CASQYRTLPGREGLSSSSYEQYF,-,-,TRBV21-1,TRBJ2-7